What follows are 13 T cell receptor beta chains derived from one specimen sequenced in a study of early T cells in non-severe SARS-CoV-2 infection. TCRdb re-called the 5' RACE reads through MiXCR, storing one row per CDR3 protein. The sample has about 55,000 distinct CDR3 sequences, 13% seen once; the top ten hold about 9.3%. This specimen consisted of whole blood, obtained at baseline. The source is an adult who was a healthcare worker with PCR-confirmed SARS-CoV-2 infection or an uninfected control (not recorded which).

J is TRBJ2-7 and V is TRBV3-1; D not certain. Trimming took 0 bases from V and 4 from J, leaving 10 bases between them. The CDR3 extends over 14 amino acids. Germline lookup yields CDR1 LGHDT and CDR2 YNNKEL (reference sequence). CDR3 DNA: TGTGCCAGCAGCCAAGAGGGATACAGTTACGAGCAGTACTTC. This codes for CASSQEGYSYEQYF.

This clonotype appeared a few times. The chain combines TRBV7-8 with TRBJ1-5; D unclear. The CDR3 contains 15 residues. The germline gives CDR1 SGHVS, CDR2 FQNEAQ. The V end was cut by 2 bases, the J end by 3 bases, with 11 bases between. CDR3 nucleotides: TGTGCCAGCAGCTTAAATTCTCGACTCAATCAGCCCCAGCATTTT. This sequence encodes CASSLNSRLNQPQHF.

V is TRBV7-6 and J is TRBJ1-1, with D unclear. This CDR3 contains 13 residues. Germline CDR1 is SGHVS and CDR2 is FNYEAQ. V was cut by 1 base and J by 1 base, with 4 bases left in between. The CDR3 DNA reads TGTGCCAGCAGCTTAGAGAGGAACACTGAAGCTTTCTTT. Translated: CASSLERNTEAFF.

The CDR3 DNA is TGCAGTGTTACTCGAGAGACAGGGCCCACTGAAGCTTTCTTT. Protein sequence: CSVTRETGPTEAFF. The chain has TRBV20-1 and TRBJ1-1, with TRBD1 matching over 7 bases. CDR1 is DFQATT, CDR2 SNEGSKA, per germline (reference sequence). The CDR3 totals 14 residues. V shed 7 bases, J shed 4 bases, and the junction held 12 bases outside the gene matches.

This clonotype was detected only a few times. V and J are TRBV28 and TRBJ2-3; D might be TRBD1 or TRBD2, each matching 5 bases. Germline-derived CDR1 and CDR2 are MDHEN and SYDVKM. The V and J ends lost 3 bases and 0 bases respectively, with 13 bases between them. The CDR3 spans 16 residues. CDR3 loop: CASSLFRGPSTDTQYF. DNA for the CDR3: TGTGCCAGCAGTTTGTTCCGGGGACCTAGCACAGATACGCAGTATTTT.

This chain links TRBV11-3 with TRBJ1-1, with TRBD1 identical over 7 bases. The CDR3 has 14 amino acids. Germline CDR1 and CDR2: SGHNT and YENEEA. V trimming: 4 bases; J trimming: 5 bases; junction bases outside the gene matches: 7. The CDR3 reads CASSYRQGRTEAFF. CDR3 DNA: TGTGCCAGCAGCTATCGACAGGGAAGAACTGAAGCTTTCTTT. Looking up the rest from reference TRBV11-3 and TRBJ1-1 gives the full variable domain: EAGVVQSPRYKIIEKKQPVAFWCNPISGHNTLYWYLQNLGQGPELLIRYENEEAVDDSQLPKDRFSAERLKGVDSTLKIQPAELGDSAVYLCASSYRQGRTEAFFGQGTRLTVV.

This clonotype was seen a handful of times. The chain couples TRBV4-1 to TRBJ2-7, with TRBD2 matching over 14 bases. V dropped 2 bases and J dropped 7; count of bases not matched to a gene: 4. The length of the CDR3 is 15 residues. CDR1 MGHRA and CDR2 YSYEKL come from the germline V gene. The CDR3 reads CASSQLGTSGGEQYF. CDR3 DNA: TGCGCCAGCAGCCAATTGGGGACTAGCGGGGGAGAGCAGTACTTC.

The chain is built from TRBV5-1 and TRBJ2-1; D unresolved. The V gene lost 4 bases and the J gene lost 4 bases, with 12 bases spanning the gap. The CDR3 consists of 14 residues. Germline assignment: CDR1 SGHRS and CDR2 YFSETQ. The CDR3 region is CASSPRTAYNEQFF. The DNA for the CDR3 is TGCGCCAGCAGCCCCAGGACGGCTTACAATGAGCAGTTCTTC.

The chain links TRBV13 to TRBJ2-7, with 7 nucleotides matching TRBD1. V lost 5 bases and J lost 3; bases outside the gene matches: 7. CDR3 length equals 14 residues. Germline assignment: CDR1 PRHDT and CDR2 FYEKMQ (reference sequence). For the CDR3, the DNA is TGTGCCAGCAGCATCCCGCGACAGGGCTACGAGCAGTACTTC. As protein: CASSIPRQGYEQYF.

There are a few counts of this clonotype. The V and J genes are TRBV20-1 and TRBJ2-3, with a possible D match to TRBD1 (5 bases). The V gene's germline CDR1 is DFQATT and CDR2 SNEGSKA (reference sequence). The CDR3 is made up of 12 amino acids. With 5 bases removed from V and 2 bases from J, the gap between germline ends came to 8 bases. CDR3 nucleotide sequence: TGCAGTGCTCCAGGGAACACAGATACGCAGTATTTT. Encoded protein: CSAPGNTDTQYF.

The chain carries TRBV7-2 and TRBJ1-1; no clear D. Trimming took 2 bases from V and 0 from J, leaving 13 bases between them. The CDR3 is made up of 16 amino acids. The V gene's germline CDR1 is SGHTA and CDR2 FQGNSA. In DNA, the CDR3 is TGTGCCAGCAGCTTATCAAGGGTTCGGGTGAACACTGAAGCTTTCTTT. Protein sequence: CASSLSRVRVNTEAFF.

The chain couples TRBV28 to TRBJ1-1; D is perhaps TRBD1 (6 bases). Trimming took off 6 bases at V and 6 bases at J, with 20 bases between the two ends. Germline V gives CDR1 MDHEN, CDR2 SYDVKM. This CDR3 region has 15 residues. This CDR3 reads CASRRSIQGRAEAFF. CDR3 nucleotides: TGTGCCAGCAGGCGAAGTATTCAGGGGCGGGCTGAAGCTTTCTTT.

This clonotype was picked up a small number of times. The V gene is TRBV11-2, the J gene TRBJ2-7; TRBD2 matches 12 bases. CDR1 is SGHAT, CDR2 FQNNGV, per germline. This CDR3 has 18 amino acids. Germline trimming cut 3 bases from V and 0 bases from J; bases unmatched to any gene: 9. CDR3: CASSFLRLAGAASYEQYF. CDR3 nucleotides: TGTGCCAGCAGCTTCCTAAGACTAGCGGGGGCCGCCTCCTACGAGCAGTACTTC.